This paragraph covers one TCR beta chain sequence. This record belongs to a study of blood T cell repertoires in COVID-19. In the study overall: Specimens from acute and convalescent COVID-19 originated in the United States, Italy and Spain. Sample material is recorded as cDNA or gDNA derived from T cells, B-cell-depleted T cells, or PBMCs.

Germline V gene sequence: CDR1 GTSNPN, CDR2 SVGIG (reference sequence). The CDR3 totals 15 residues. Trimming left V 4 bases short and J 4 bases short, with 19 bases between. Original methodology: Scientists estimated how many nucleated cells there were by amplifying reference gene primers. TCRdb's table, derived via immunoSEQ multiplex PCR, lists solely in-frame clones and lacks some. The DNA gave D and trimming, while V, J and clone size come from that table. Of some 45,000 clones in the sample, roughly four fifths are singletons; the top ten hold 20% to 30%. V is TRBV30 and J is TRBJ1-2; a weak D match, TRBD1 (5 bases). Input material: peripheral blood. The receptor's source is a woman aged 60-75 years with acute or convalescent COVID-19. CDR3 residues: CAWMSKDLGGYGYTF. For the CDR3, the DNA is TGTGCCTGGATGAGTAAGGACCTGGGGGGCTATGGCTACACCTTC.